Described below is a single T cell receptor (beta chain) sequence and its context. What it binds is unknown. V shed 1 base and J shed 8 bases, with 8 bases lying between them. Germline V lookup: CDR1 DFQATT, CDR2 SNEGSKA (reference sequence). The CDR3 is 11 residues long. Some clones are missing from TCRdb's copy, which holds only in-frame ones; the method was immunoSEQ multiplex PCR. Here the sample spans 90,000 to 150,000 clones, approximately 90% being singletons. The data derive from a study of T cell responses to AZD1222 COVID-19 vaccine. Study observations and caveats: Spike-specific TCR depth and breadth grew after two AZD1222 doses. Donors were chiefly white British, with a greater number of females, and clonal diversity was perhaps underestimated.

Sequencing was performed on peripheral blood, taken 28 days after the second AZD1222 dose. V is TRBV20-1 and J is TRBJ1-1, with unresolved D. The receptor's source is an adult who received the AZD1222 COVID-19 vaccine. CDR3 coding DNA: TGCAGTGCTAGAGTAAACAGAGAAGCTTTCTTT. Amino acid sequence: CSARVNREAFF.